Included here is one T cell receptor beta chain sequence, with context. This specimen belongs to a study of blood T cell repertoires in COVID-19. Study context: COVID-19 samples from acute and convalescent phases originated in the United States, Italy and Spain.

Assay: immunoSEQ multiplex PCR; the TCRdb copy retains only in-frame clones and omits some. Of over 200,000 clones listed, 85% to 90% were seen once; the top ten hold 0.99%. The length of the CDR3 is 16 residues. The germline gives CDR1 LNHNV, CDR2 YYDKDF (reference sequence). Trimming removed 0 bases from V and 2 bases from J, with 12 bases in between. Sequencing was carried out using peripheral blood. This receptor was obtained from a woman between 40 and 50 years old who had recovered from COVID-19. The chain links TRBV15 to TRBJ2-3; TRBD1 might be the D (7 bases). This CDR3 reads CATSRDPGGFTDTQYF. The CDR3 bases are TGTGCCACCAGCAGAGATCCAGGGGGGTTCACAGATACGCAGTATTTT.